The clone carrying this TCR beta chain was counted only a few times. Its target is not known. Using immunoSEQ multiplex PCR, the repertoire was profiled, and TCRdb retains in-frame clones only, with some absent. The table shows about 84,000 clones, with 89% occurring only once. Patients with a history of autoimmune disease or on systemic immunosuppression were excluded. These data are taken from a study of OX40 agonist ivuxolimab in advanced cancers. Whole-study context: Enrollees could have had prior anti-PD-1, anti-PD-L1 or anti-CTLA-4 therapy, which 30% to 50% had received.

Overall study findings and caveats: Circulating CD4+ and CD8+ T cells showed clonal expansion by week 6 at 0.1 to 3.0 mg/kg.

This sequence was found in an adult with an advanced solid tumor such as melanoma, head and neck, liver or kidney cancer. The source was CD4+ or CD8+ T cells sorted from blood, collected in a trial of the OX40 agonist ivuxolimab.

CDR3 residues: CASSLTGFTEAFF. In DNA, the CDR3 is TGTGCCAGCAGCTTAACAGGGTTCACTGAAGCTTTCTTT. This sequence joins TRBV7-3 and TRBJ1-1; D call uncertain. Germline V gene data show CDR1 as SGHTA and CDR2 as FQGTGA. This CDR3 has 13 residues. V lost 0 bases and J 4 bases, leaving 6 bases between the germline ends.